This T cell receptor (beta chain) was documented in a study of beta chain features in type 1 diabetes. Remarks on this clone: Antigen: not known.

The study's findings and limits: VDJ junctions from patients with type 1 diabetes contained fewer insertions and more deletions.

The investigators reverse transcribed all of the isolated RNA, so they sequenced expressed TCRB transcripts. Some clones are missing from TCRdb's copy, which holds only in-frame ones; the method was immunoSEQ multiplex PCR. The sample includes hundreds of thousands of clones, approximately 15% of them seen just once. A heparinised blood draw that averaged roughly 110 mL was obtained once from each donor. The clonotype was recovered from a man aged 25 to 45 in good health. Material for sequencing was central memory CD4+ T cells from blood.

The chain's CDR3 is CASSPGPATQYF. The CDR3 bases are TGTGCCAGCAGTCCAGGGCCCGCTACGCAGTATTTT. V and J are TRBV2 and TRBJ2-3; tentative D call: TRBD1 (5 bases). V was clipped by 5 bases and J by 8 bases, with 11 bases between them. The CDR3 spans 12 residues. From germline, CDR1 is SNHLY and CDR2 FYNNEI.